This T cell receptor (beta chain) was found in a study of molecular identifiers for immune sequencing clone quantification. Naive CD8 library inputs spanned about 17,000 to 1,100,000 sorted cells and 10%, 30% or 50% RNA. This clonotype was recorded many times. Antigen unknown. This CDR3 comprises 12 residues. The ends were cut back, 3 bases at V and 5 bases at J, with 6 bases in the middle. General study findings and limits: Under 1% of molecules in naive cells, but over 98% of effector molecules, belonged to clones above 20 RNA copies.

Generation of bulk TCR libraries relied on previously described methods and listed TCR primers. TCRdb re-analysed the PCR reads in MiXCR, keeping a single row per CDR3 protein. Altogether about 100,000 distinct CDR3 sequences are present, approximately 40% being singletons, with the ten largest covering 4% to 5%. The V call is TRBV12-3 or TRBV12-4, the J call TRBJ2-3; no definite D call. This TCR was recovered from a human donor in good health. Some libraries in this study had Jurkat cell RNA spiked in. Sequencing was performed on naive CD8+ T cells from blood, with Jurkat cell RNA spiked in. Subset denoted: FACS-sorted CD8+CD4-CCR7+CD45RA+ naive T cells. The CDR3, as DNA: TGTGCCAGCAGTTTCCTGCTAGATACGCAGTATTTT. Translated, it gives CASSFLLDTQYF.